This TCR beta chain was documented in a study of cytomegalovirus exposure and HLA in healthy donors (dated 2017 in TCRdb). Some background on the complete study: A later analysis indicated that the 100 to 150 validation repertoires were generated on the platform also employed for the roughly 730 repertoires of the first cohort. Along with the roughly 670-subject first cohort, a separate validation cohort of more than 90 different subjects was used. The aim of the study was to test whether cataloging public T cell receptors could identify signatures of past pathogen exposure. High-throughput TCR immunosequencing, statistical association of individual TCRs with disease status, and machine learning were combined to predict cytomegalovirus infection status.

To note about this clone: What this receptor recognizes is not known. Base qualities are missing; no much larger clone stands one base away.

The donors belonged to the validation cohort of about 120 subjects, which was separate from the approximately 610-subject first cohort. The study at large found these results: The classifier was reported to diagnose cytomegalovirus status with high specificity and sensitivity in both the original cohort and the validation cohort. All 120 or so repertoires were used to score co-occurrence in the validation cohort in a later analysis, because that analysis had no HLA typing for the cohort. In vitro tests confirmed that a few of the cytomegalovirus-associated TCR beta chains recognize cytomegalovirus antigens. In a later analysis, TCRs clustered in the first cohort were found to also tend to co-occur in the roughly 120 validation repertoires, with 85% to 95% of cluster scores above 0. A total of 150 to 200 TCR beta chains were listed by the study as associated with cytomegalovirus. While some public TCRs were present in many individuals, most TCR sequences turned up only very rarely across donors. According to the authors, the approach could potentially be generalized to other disease states and immunological phenotypes.

Library method: the immunoSEQ multiplex PCR assay. The study's own analysis went as follows. A statistical classification framework was built to diagnose cytomegalovirus status from the catalog of TCR beta chain sequences. Not all clones reach the TCRdb copy of this immuneACCESS table, which keeps in-frame sequences only. Checked studies attribute under half of the gap to unresolved V genes and leave the rest unexplained. D and trimming were read from the DNA, whereas the V and J calls and clone size are those reported in that table. In this sample the table shows some 320,000 clones, approximately 86% of which occur a single time. Approximately 1.2% of the sample is in the top ten clones. CDR1 and CDR2 were assigned from the germline V gene as SGDLS and YYNGEE. Relative to germline, V is 0 bases shorter and J is 8 bases shorter, with 17 bases between their ends. From cysteine to phenylalanine, the CDR3 is 16 amino acids long. Here the CDR3 DNA is all that survives: 48 bases in frame from base 1.

The TCR comes from a woman between 25 and 40 years old in good health and CMV-seropositive. The chain is assembled from TRBV9 and TRBJ1-4; the D region possibly corresponds to TRBD1 (5 bases align). The sample consisted of PBMCs. For the CDR3, the sequence is CASSVEPGTTGEKLFF. The nucleotide sequence is TGTGCCAGCAGCGTAGAACCAGGGACCACGGGGGAAAAACTGTTTTTT.